These T cell receptor beta chains were read from a single sample in a study of beta chain features in type 1 diabetes. The table came from immunoSEQ multiplex PCR; TCRdb's copy has only in-frame clones and leaves some out. The sample lists some 290,000 clones; approximately 14% were seen once. Sequencing was performed on naive CD4+ T cells from blood. These receptors were obtained from a man aged 30 to 45 with type 1 diabetes. The conserved cysteine and the conserved F or W are not part of the CDR3 here.

>TRBJ2-3|TRBV7-3
ASSLGLAGSTDTQY
>TRBJ2-2|TRBV6-1
ASSGTSGRRPGAGELF
>TRBJ2-3|TRBV7-9
ASSYRVADTQY
>TRBJ1-5|TRBV21-1
ASSVLSQTNQPQH
>TRBJ2-5|TRBV5-6
ASSPGLAEETQY
>TRBJ1-2|TRBV28
ASSPRRRDVNYGYT
>TRBJ1-2|TRBV11-2
ASSLLATLGYGYT
>TRBJ2-1|TRBV11-3
ASSPPGQGGEQF
>TRBJ1-5|TRBV19
ASSSDRVIQPQH
>TRBJ2-2|TRBV5-4
ASSVQDTGELF
>TRBJ2-7|TRBV10-3
AISGQSYEQY